The present T cell receptor beta chain was sequenced within a study of cytomegalovirus exposure and HLA in healthy donors. Study as a whole: Inside one of the first data releases sat about 85 million unique TCRs taken from HLA-typed donors. Within the Caucasian-associated ancestry cluster were approximately 77% of the approximately 400 genotyped donors.

Amplification used 60 Vbeta primers and 13 Jbeta primers. As originally analysed: The authors later counted roughly 87 million unique TCR beta chains, some 10 million of them shared. Clones were sequenced by immunoSEQ multiplex PCR, and TCRdb holds only the in-frame ones, with some missing. The V and J calls and clone size were taken over from that table, and D and trimming were inferred from the DNA. The sample consists of over 200,000 clones, around 73% of them appearing once. The V and J ends lost 6 bases and 5 bases, in that order; junction bases with no gene match: 13. Germline assignment: CDR1 SNHLY and CDR2 FYNNEI. This CDR3 has 16 amino acids.

Sequenced input: PBMCs. The chain couples TRBV2 to TRBJ2-3; 8 positions match TRBD2. This TCR was recovered from a male donor in good health and CMV-seronegative. CDR3 sequence: CASRSGQRESVDTQYF. The CDR3 bases are TGTGCCAGCAGGTCGGGTCAGCGGGAGTCAGTAGATACGCAGTATTTT.